Listed below are T cell receptor beta chains from one sample, sequenced in a study of neurological immune-mediated disorders. From the 5' RACE reads, TCRdb called clonotypes with MiXCR, one entry per CDR3 protein. The sample consists of about 71,000 distinct CDR3 sequences, 3.4% of them appearing once. Sequenced sample: PBMCs. The receptors here all came from a man aged 40-55 years with multiple sclerosis. The CDR3 runs from the conserved cysteine through the conserved F or W. The size field is filled for only some rows; it gives once, few, many or a size class.

j_call v_call clone_size cdr3_aa
TRBJ2-7 TRBV4-2 many CASSQDRQYEQYF
TRBJ1-2 TRBV20-1 NA CSARRRTGLITDVYTF
TRBJ2-4 TRBV5-1 many CASSLTGENIQYF
TRBJ2-1 TRBV5-1 many CASSPDPSRVNEQFF
TRBJ2-3 TRBV7-9 many CASSPQRLAGGHGTQYF
TRBJ1-5 TRBV20-1 few CSASGTHRQPQHF
TRBJ2-3 TRBV5-1 many CASSLEGLGTDTQYF
TRBJ1-6 TRBV30 NA CAWSGGRRSPLHF
TRBJ2-2 TRBV19 many CASRNVQGVFF
TRBJ2-7 TRBV29-1 many CSVEDFSYEQYF
TRBJ2-1 TRBV20-1 many CSAREIAGVSYNEQFF
TRBJ2-5 TRBV5-1 many CASSAGTQETQYF
TRBJ1-4 TRBV20-1 many CSARESAEKLFF
TRBJ1-5 TRBV4-1 many CASSQDSAGLYQPQHF
TRBJ1-2 TRBV29-1 many CSVAGTLGYGYTF
TRBJ1-1 TRBV29-1 many CSVSTQGTEAFF
TRBJ2-3 TRBV5-1 many CASSLAGTRNTDTQYF
TRBJ2-5 TRBV5-1 many CASSLALAGGETQYF
TRBJ1-6 TRBV5-1 many CASSLGLGSPLHF